Presented here are 23 T cell receptor beta chains from one specimen sequenced in a study of OX40 agonist ivuxolimab in advanced cancers. The table came from immunoSEQ multiplex PCR; TCRdb's copy has only in-frame clones and leaves some out. Of 60,000 to 85,000 clones in the sample, about nine tenths were seen once. Sequences were derived from CD4+ or CD8+ T cells sorted from blood, sampled in a trial of the OX40 agonist ivuxolimab. The receptors were gathered from an adult with an advanced solid tumor such as melanoma, head and neck, liver or kidney cancer.

J is TRBJ2-5 and V is TRBV18; 15 nucleotides match TRBD2. V was clipped by 2 bases and J by 5 bases; unmatched bases: 6. The CDR3 loop spans 17 amino acids. Germline-derived CDR1 and CDR2 are KGHSH and LQKENI. Here the CDR3 reads CASSPRTSGGARETQYF. The CDR3, as DNA: TGTGCCAGCTCACCAAGGACTAGCGGGGGGGCCCGGGAGACCCAGTACTTC.

V is TRBV7-9 and J is TRBJ2-5, with 8 bases identical to TRBD1. The CDR3 contains 15 residues. J was trimmed by 5 bases and V by 5 bases; bases with no gene match: 10. Germline CDR1 is SEHNR and CDR2 is FQNEAQ (reference sequence). CDR3 sequence (DNA): TGTGCCAGCAGCAGGACAGGGCTCCCTATGGAGACCCAGTACTTC. Protein: CASSRTGLPMETQYF.

The genes are TRBV7-2 and TRBJ1-2, with 7 bases matching TRBD1. Unmatched junction bases numbered 6, after V lost 1 base and J lost 4 bases. Germline assignment: CDR1 SGHTA and CDR2 FQGNSA. The CDR3 covers 15 residues. The CDR3 protein is CASSLGGQSFYGYTF. The CDR3 DNA follows: TGTGCCAGCAGCTTAGGGGGACAGAGCTTCTATGGCTACACCTTC.

The rearrangement joins TRBV9 to TRBJ2-3, with D possibly being TRBD1 (5 bases). The V end lost 3 bases, the J end lost 2 bases, and 16 bases lay between the germline ends. Germline values: CDR1 SGDLS, CDR2 YYNGEE. CDR3 length: 16 residues. The CDR3 DNA is TGTGCCAGCAGCGAAGGACACGGAACCCACACAGATACGCAGTATTTT. Protein product: CASSEGHGTHTDTQYF.

The chain links TRBV11-2 to TRBJ2-3; D is ambiguous. Germline-derived CDR1 and CDR2 are SGHAT and FQNNGV. The CDR3 length is 13 residues. The ends were cut back, 5 bases at V and 4 bases at J, with 10 bases in the middle. The CDR3 nucleotides read TGTGCCAGCAGCAACATGGTCGCAGATACGCAGTATTTT. Amino acid sequence: CASSNMVADTQYF.

This clone was seen once. V usage is TRBV30 and J usage is TRBJ2-2; D may be TRBD1 or TRBD2 (6 bases each). Germline V CDR1 and CDR2: GTSNPN, SVGIG (reference sequence). V lost 2 bases, J lost 4 bases, and 11 bases lay in between. The CDR3 has 14 amino acids. CDR3 loop: CAWSSGGGTGELFF. Written as DNA, the CDR3 is TGTGCCTGGAGTTCCGGGGGCGGCACCGGGGAGCTGTTTTTT.

The chain joins TRBV25-1 to TRBJ2-5; D is uncertain. The V end was cut by 8 bases, the J end by 2 bases, with 15 bases between. The germline V gene encodes CDR1 MGHDK and CDR2 SYGVNS. The CDR3 contains 14 residues. CDR3 amino acids: CASSDPFLQETQYF. In nucleotides, the CDR3 is TGTGCCAGCTCCGACCCTTTCCTTCAAGAGACCCAGTACTTC.

V gene TRBV7-2 combines with J gene TRBJ2-6, with D uncertain. Trimming pared 5 bases from V and 9 bases from J, leaving 11 bases between. In germline, CDR1 is SGHTA, CDR2 FQGNSA. This CDR3 spans 13 amino acids. The CDR3 is CASSQGTYNVLTF. CDR3 sequence (DNA): TGTGCCAGCAGCCAAGGCACATACAACGTCCTGACTTTC.

The rearrangement joins TRBV6-6 to TRBJ1-4; D possibly corresponds to TRBD1 (5 bases). Germline loops: CDR1 MNHNY, CDR2 SVGAGI (reference sequence). CDR3 length: 14 residues. With 6 bases removed from V and 4 bases from J, the gap between germline ends came to 12 bases. The CDR3 here is CASSPGAFNEKLFF. The CDR3 nucleotides read TGTGCCAGCAGCCCCGGGGCTTTTAATGAAAAACTGTTTTTT.

The chain links TRBV13 to TRBJ1-1, with D possibly being TRBD1 (6 bases). Trimming shortened V by 2 bases and J by 8 bases, and 18 bases separated the two germline ends. The CDR3 loop spans 15 amino acids. Per germline, CDR1 PRHDT and CDR2 FYEKMQ (reference sequence). The CDR3 bases are TGTGCCAGCAGCTTACTATGGGGGGCGACTCGGGAAGCTTTCTTT. Its protein is CASSLLWGATREAFF.

This chain uses TRBV7-9 with TRBJ2-5; 9 bases agree with TRBD1. V was clipped by 5 bases and J by 2 bases; unmatched bases: 9. The CDR3 has 16 residues. The germline gives CDR1 SEHNR, CDR2 FQNEAQ (reference sequence). The chain's CDR3 is CASSASGTGRQETQYF. DNA of the CDR3: TGTGCCAGCAGCGCGTCCGGGACAGGGAGGCAAGAGACCCAGTACTTC. Full variable domain (rest looked up from reference TRBV7-9 and TRBJ2-5): DTGVSQNPRHKITKRGQNVTFRCDPISEHNRLYWYRQTLGQGPEFLTYFQNEAQLEKSRLLSDRFSAERPKGSFSTLEIQRTEQGDSAMYLCASSASGTGRQETQYFGPGTRLLVL.

The V and J genes are TRBV25-1 and TRBJ2-7, with D tentatively TRBD1 (6 bases). V was cut by 3 bases and J by 7 bases, with 16 bases left in between. In germline, CDR1 is MGHDK, CDR2 SYGVNS. This CDR3 has 14 residues. In DNA, the CDR3 is TGTGCCAGCAGTGACCACCCTCAGGGGAGAGAGCAGTACTTC. This sequence encodes CASSDHPQGREQYF.

V and J are TRBV5-6 and TRBJ2-3; no definite D call. The CDR3 contains 13 residues. Germline CDR1 reads SGHDT; CDR2 reads YYEEEE. Trimming removed 4 bases from V and 5 bases from J, with 11 bases in between. The CDR3 loop reads CASSGRLVDTQYF. In nucleotides, the CDR3 is TGTGCCAGCAGCGGCCGACTCGTAGATACGCAGTATTTT. The full variable domain, its missing parts supplied by reference TRBV5-6 and TRBJ2-3, is DAGVTQSPTHLIKTRGQQVTLRCSPKSGHDTVSWYQQALGQGPQFIFQYYEEEERQRGNFPDRFSGHQFPNYSSELNVNALLLGDSALYLCASSGRLVDTQYFGPGTRLTVL.

J is TRBJ2-1 and V is TRBV9; D might be TRBD2 (6 bases). The CDR3 spans 15 residues. Germline CDR1 is SGDLS and CDR2 is YYNGEE. The V and J ends lost 4 bases and 10 bases respectively, with 21 bases between them. The CDR3 loop is CASSPPSGGGREQFF. The CDR3 DNA reads TGTGCCAGCAGCCCCCCCTCGGGCGGAGGGAGGGAGCAGTTCTTC.

Turning to this clone: Other DNA variants within this sample encode the same CDR3. The chain links TRBV7-2 to TRBJ2-7; D unresolved. Germline V gene sequence: CDR1 SGHTA, CDR2 FQGNSA. CDR3 length: 12 amino acids. Trimming took off 2 bases at V and 3 bases at J, with 5 bases between the two ends. The CDR3 DNA sequence: TGTGCCAGCAGCTTACAAGGCTACGAGCAGTACTTC. Amino acid sequence: CASSLQGYEQYF.

This chain links TRBV30 with TRBJ2-5; TRBD2 might be the D (5 bases). The length of the CDR3 is 14 residues. Germline CDR1 is GTSNPN and CDR2 is SVGIG (reference sequence). With 0 bases removed from V and 4 bases from J, the gap between germline ends came to 12 bases. In DNA form, the CDR3 reads TGTGCCTGGAGTGTAGACGTTGGGAGAGAGACCCAGTACTTC. This translates into CAWSVDVGRETQYF. Looking up the rest from reference TRBV30 and TRBJ2-5 gives the full variable domain: SQTIHQWPATLVQPVGSPLSLECTVEGTSNPNLYWYRQAAGRGLQLLFYSVGIGQISSEVPQNLSASRPQDRQFILSSKKLLLSDSGFYLCAWSVDVGRETQYFGPGTRLLVL.

The rearrangement uses TRBV5-1 and TRBJ2-2, with D possibly being TRBD1 (5 bases). In germline, CDR1 is SGHRS, CDR2 YFSETQ. The V end lost 0 bases, the J end lost 3 bases, and 12 bases lay between the germline ends. The CDR3 sequence is 16 residues long. CDR3 in DNA: TGCGCCAGCAGCTTGGGTGTGACAGCCGACACCGGGGAGCTGTTTTTT. The encoded protein is CASSLGVTADTGELFF.

This clone was picked up a small number of times. The chain couples TRBV28 to TRBJ1-4; a possible D gene is TRBD1 (6 bases). This CDR3 spans 12 amino acids. Between the trimmed V and J ends, which lost 5 bases and 8 bases, there was a span of 9 bases. Germline V gene sequence: CDR1 MDHEN, CDR2 SYDVKM. CDR3 nucleotide sequence: TGTGCCAGCAGTAGGGGGAGAGAAAAACTGTTTTTT. Amino acids: CASSRGREKLFF.

The chain couples TRBV19 to TRBJ2-3; D is undetermined. In germline, CDR1 is LNHDA, CDR2 SQIVND (reference sequence). This CDR3 has 12 residues. V lost 4 bases to trimming and J lost 2 bases, with 4 bases between them. The CDR3 nucleotides read TGTGCCAGTAGTACGTTCACAGATACGCAGTATTTT. Translating it yields CASSTFTDTQYF.

The chain is built from TRBV28 and TRBJ1-2, with unresolved D. V was cut by 11 bases and J by 7 bases, with 17 bases left in between. The germline V gene has CDR1 MDHEN and CDR2 SYDVKM. This CDR3 comprises 12 residues. CDR3 sequence: CAGMAPATGYTF. For the CDR3, the DNA is TGTGCCGGAATGGCCCCTGCGACTGGCTACACCTTC.

V and J are TRBV5-1 and TRBJ1-6; D is possibly TRBD1 (6 bases). Germline loops: CDR1 SGHRS, CDR2 YFSETQ. Between the trimmed V and J ends, which lost 4 bases and 5 bases, there was a span of 13 bases. This CDR3 has 15 amino acids. The CDR3 region is CASSLTGIDNSPLHF. CDR3 DNA sequence: TGCGCCAGCAGCCTCACAGGGATAGATAATTCACCCCTCCACTTT.

The chain recombines TRBV7-8 with TRBJ1-5; TRBD1 agrees at 7 bases. The CDR3 runs to 19 residues. J was trimmed by 0 bases and V by 2 bases; bases with no gene match: 13. Germline V gene lookup returns CDR1 SGHVS and CDR2 FQNEAQ. CDR3 sequence (DNA): TGTGCCAGCAGCTTACGGGAAAAGGACAGGAACTATAGCAATCAGCCCCAGCATTTT. It yields the protein CASSLREKDRNYSNQPQHF.

The V call is TRBV28, the J call TRBJ2-7; D may correspond to TRBD1 or TRBD2 (5 bases each). The germline V and J ends were trimmed by 8 bases and 5 bases, with 16 bases remaining between them. This CDR3 spans 13 amino acids. Germline loops: CDR1 MDHEN, CDR2 SYDVKM. CDR3 bases: TGTGCCAGCGAGGGGCCTGTTGTGGACGAGCAGTACTTC. Translated, it gives CASEGPVVDEQYF.